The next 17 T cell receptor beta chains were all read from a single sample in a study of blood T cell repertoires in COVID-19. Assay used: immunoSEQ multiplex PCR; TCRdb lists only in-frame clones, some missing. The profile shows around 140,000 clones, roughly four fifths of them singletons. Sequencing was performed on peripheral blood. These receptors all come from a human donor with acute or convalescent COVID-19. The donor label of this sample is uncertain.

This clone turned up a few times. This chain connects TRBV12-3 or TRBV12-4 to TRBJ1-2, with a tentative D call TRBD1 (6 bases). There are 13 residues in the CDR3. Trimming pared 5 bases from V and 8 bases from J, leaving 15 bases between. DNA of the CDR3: TGTGCCAGCAGTCCTCAGGGGCGGATCGGCTACACCTTC. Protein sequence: CASSPQGRIGYTF.

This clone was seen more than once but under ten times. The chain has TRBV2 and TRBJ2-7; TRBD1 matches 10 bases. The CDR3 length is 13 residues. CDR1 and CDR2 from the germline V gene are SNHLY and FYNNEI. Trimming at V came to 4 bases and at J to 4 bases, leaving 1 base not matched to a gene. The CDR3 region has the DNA TGTGCCAGCAGTGGACAGGGGGCTTACGAGCAGTACTTC. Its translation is CASSGQGAYEQYF.

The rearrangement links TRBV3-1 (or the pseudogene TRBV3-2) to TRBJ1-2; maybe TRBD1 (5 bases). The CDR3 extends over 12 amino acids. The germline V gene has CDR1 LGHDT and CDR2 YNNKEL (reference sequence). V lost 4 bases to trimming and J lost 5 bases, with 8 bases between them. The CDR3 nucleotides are TGTGCCAGCAGCCGGGAGGGGTATGGCTACACCTTC. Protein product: CASSREGYGYTF.

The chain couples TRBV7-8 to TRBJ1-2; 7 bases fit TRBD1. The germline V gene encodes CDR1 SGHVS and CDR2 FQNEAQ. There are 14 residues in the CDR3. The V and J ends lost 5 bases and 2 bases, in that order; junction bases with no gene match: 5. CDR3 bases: TGTGCCAGCAGCCTCGACAGGGCCAACTATGGCTACACCTTC. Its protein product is CASSLDRANYGYTF.

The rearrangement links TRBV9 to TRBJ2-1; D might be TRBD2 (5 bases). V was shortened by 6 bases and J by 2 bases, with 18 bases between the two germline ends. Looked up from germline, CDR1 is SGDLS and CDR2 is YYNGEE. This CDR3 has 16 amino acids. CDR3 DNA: TGTGCCAGCACCCCATCGGTCGGGGTCGCCTACAATGAGCAGTTCTTC. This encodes CASTPSVGVAYNEQFF.

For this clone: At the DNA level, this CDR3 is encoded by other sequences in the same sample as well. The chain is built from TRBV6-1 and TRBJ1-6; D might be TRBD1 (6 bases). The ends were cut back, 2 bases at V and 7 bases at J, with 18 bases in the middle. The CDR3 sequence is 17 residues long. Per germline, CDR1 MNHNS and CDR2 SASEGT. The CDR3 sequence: CASSEILQGGWNSPLHF. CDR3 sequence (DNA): TGTGCCAGCAGTGAAATTTTACAGGGCGGGTGGAATTCACCCCTCCACTTT.

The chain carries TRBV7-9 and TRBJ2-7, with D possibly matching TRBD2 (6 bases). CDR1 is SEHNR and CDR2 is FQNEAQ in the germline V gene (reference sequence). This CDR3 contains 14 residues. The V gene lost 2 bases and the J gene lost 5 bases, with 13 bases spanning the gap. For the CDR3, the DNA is TGTGCCAGCAGCTTACGGCAGGGAGGAGACGAGCAGTACTTC. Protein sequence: CASSLRQGGDEQYF.

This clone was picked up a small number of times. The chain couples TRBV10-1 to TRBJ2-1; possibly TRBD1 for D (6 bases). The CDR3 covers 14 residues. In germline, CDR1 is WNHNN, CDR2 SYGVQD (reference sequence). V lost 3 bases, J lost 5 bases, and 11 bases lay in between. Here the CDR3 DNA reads TGCGCCAGCAGTGACCAGGGGCAGAACAATGAGCAGTTCTTC. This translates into CASSDQGQNNEQFF.

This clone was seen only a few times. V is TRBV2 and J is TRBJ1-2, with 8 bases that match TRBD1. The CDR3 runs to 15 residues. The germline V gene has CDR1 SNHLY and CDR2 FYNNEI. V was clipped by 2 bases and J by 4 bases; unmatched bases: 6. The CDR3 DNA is TGTGCCAGCAGTGAATCCCCGACAGGGGTCTATGGCTACACCTTC. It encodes CASSESPTGVYGYTF.

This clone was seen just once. The CDR3 sequence is CASSPMTSGRGDTQYF. DNA for the CDR3: TGCGCCAGCAGCCCCATGACTAGCGGGAGGGGAGATACGCAGTATTTT. The chain combines TRBV5-1 with TRBJ2-3; 14 bases align to TRBD2. V was pared by 4 bases and J by 5 bases, with 6 bases of the junction left unmatched. From germline, CDR1 is SGHRS and CDR2 YFSETQ. The CDR3 consists of 16 residues.

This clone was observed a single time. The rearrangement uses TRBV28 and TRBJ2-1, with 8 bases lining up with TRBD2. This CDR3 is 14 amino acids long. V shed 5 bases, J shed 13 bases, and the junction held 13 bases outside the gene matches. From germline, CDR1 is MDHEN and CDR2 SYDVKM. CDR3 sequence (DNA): TGTGCCAGCAGTCCACGTAGCGGGGTCATGAAACAGTTCTTC. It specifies CASSPRSGVMKQFF. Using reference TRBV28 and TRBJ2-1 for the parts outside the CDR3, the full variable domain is DVKVTQSSRYLVKRTGEKVFLECVQDMDHENMFWYRQDPGLGLRLIYFSYDVKMKEKGDIPEGYSVSREKKERFSLILESASTNQTSMYLCASSPRSGVMKQFFGPGTRLTVL.

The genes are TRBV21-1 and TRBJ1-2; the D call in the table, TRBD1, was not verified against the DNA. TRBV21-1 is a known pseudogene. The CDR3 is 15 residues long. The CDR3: CASSKEDRVGYGYTF. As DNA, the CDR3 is TGTGCCAGCAGCAAAGAGGACAGGGTTGGCTATGGCTACACCTTC.

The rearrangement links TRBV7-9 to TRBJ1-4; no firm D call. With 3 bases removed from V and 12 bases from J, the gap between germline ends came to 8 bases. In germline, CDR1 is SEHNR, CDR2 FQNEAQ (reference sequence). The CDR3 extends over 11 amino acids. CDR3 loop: CASSLSSQLFF. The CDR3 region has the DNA TGTGCCAGCAGCTTGAGCTCACAACTGTTTTTT.

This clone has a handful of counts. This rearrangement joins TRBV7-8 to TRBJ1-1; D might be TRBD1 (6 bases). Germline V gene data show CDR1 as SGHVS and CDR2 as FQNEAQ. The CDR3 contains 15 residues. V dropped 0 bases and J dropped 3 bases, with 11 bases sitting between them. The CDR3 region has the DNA TGTGCCAGCAGCTTAGCGGGGGCGCGGGACACTGAAGCTTTCTTT. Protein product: CASSLAGARDTEAFF.

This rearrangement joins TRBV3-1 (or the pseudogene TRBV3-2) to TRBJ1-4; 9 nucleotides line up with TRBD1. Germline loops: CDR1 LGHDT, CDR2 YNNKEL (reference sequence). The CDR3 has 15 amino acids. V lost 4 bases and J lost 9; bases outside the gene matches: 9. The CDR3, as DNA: TGTGCCAGCAGCCCGACAGGGGGAAGGGGTAAAAAACTGTTTTTT. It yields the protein CASSPTGGRGKKLFF.

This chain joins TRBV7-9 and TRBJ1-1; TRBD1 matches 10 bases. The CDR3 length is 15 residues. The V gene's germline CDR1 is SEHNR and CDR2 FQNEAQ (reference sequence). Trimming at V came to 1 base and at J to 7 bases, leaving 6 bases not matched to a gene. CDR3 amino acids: CASSLGDRGSNEAFF. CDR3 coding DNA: TGTGCCAGCAGCTTAGGGGACAGGGGCTCAAATGAAGCTTTCTTT.

CDR3 DNA sequence: TGTGCCAGCAGTCTCGGAAAGGGGGAAGCTTTCTTT. Its protein is CASSLGKGEAFF. This sequence joins TRBV2 and TRBJ1-1; the D gene is possibly TRBD1 (5 bases). The germline V gene has CDR1 SNHLY and CDR2 FYNNEI. The V end lost 5 bases, the J end lost 8 bases, and 12 bases lay between the germline ends. The CDR3 contains 12 residues.